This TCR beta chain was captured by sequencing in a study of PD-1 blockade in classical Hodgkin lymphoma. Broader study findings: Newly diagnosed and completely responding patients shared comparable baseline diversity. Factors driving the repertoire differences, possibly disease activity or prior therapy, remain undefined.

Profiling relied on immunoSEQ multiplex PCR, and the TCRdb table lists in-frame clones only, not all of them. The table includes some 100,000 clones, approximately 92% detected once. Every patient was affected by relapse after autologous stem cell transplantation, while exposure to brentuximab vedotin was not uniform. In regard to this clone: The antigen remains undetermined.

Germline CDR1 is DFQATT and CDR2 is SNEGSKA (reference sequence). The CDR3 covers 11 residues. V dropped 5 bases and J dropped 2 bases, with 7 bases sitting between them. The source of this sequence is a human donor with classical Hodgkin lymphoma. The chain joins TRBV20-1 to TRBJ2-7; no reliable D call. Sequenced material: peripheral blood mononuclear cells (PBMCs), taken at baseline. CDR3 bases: TGCAGTGCTCCAGTGACCTACGAGCAGTACTTC. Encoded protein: CSAPVTYEQYF.